These 20 T cell receptor beta chains were all obtained from the same sample, sequenced in a study of glioma-infiltrating T cells. TCR alpha and beta CDR3 regions were amplified from RNA using iRepertoire nested multiplex PCR. TCRdb reprocessed the multiplex PCR reads with MiXCR, giving one entry per CDR3 protein. The profile shows a few hundred thousand distinct CDR3 sequences, approximately 42% of them singletons. The sequencing sample was made of glioma tissue, nonneoplastic brain tissue, or PBMCs (not recorded which). The receptors originated from a human donor with low-grade glioma or glioblastoma, undergoing nonglioma brain surgery, or in good health (not recorded which).

For this clonotype: In this CDR3 the conserved last residue, phenylalanine or tryptophan, is missing, so a read error is likely. The chain uses TRBV19 and TRBJ1-5; D remains unclear. Trimming took 3 bases from V and 5 from J, leaving 11 bases between them. The CDR3 totals 14 residues. Germline CDR1 and CDR2: LNHDA and SQIVND (reference sequence). The CDR3 sequence: CASSIIRVDQPQHI. The CDR3 DNA is TGTGCCAGTAGTATTATCCGGGTGGATCAGCCCCAGCATATT.

A word on this clonotype: Because the CDR3 is missing its conserved closing phenylalanine or tryptophan, this is likely a read error. V and J are TRBV6-1 and TRBJ1-5; no reliable D call. Germline V gene lookup returns CDR1 MNHNS and CDR2 SASEGT. V lost 6 bases and J 1 base, leaving 7 bases between the germline ends. The CDR3 spans 13 residues. The CDR3 nucleotides are TGTGCCAGCAGCCTCGACAGCAATCAGCCCCAGCATTCT. Protein sequence: CASSLDSNQPQHS.

V is TRBV6-2 or TRBV6-3 and J is TRBJ2-7; D may correspond to TRBD1 or TRBD2 (5 bases each). CDR3 length: 12 amino acids. Germline loops: CDR1 MNHEY, CDR2 SVGEGT. The V gene lost 8 bases and the J gene lost 5 bases, with 13 bases spanning the gap. CDR3 protein: CASSPVGDEQYF. In DNA form, the CDR3 reads TGTGCCAGCTCACCCGTGGGGGACGAGCAGTACTTC.

This clonotype appeared a single time. The genes are TRBV18 and TRBJ2-1, with D maybe TRBD1 (6 bases). There are 16 residues in the CDR3. Trimming shortened V by 1 base and J by 2 bases, and 12 bases separated the two germline ends. Germline V gene data show CDR1 as KGHSH and CDR2 as LQKENI. Written as DNA, the CDR3 is TGTGCCAGCTCACCACGGTACAGGGTCGCCTACAATGAGCAGTTCTTC. Translated, it gives CASSPRYRVAYNEQFF.

This clonotype was observed a handful of times. The CDR3 is CASSIGWAGGYGYTF. CDR3 coding DNA: TGTGCCAGTAGTATAGGATGGGCAGGCGGCTATGGCTACACCTTC. The rearrangement joins TRBV19 to TRBJ1-2, with D unresolved. Trimming left V 1 base short and J 4 bases short, with 13 bases between. In germline, CDR1 is LNHDA, CDR2 SQIVND (reference sequence). The CDR3 has 15 amino acids.

This clonotype was observed a few times. The rearrangement joins TRBV15 to TRBJ1-2, with 7 bases aligning to TRBD1. From germline, CDR1 is LNHNV and CDR2 YYDKDF (reference sequence). With V trimmed by 2 bases and J by 8 bases, 8 bases remained unmatched. CDR3 length: 14 amino acids. In DNA, the CDR3 is TGTGCCACCAGCAGATCCGACAGGGAGGTCGGCTACACCTTC. Protein product: CATSRSDREVGYTF.

CDR3 nucleotides: TGTGCCAGCAGCTACGGGGCCGGCGGCACCGGGGAGCTGTTTTTT. Translating it yields CASSYGAGGTGELFF. This chain links TRBV25-1 with TRBJ2-2, with D perhaps given as TRBD1 or TRBD2 (5 bases each). The germline V and J ends were trimmed by 6 bases and 4 bases, with 15 bases remaining between them. Germline V lookup: CDR1 MGHDK, CDR2 SYGVNS. The CDR3 runs to 15 residues.

V is TRBV3-1 and J is TRBJ1-2; no reliable D call. There are 11 residues in the CDR3. The ends were cut back, 1 base at V and 8 bases at J, with 5 bases in the middle. The germline CDR1 and CDR2 sequences are LGHDT and YNNKEL (reference sequence). The CDR3 sequence is CASSQAEGYTF. The DNA of the CDR3 is TGTGCCAGCAGCCAAGCAGAGGGCTACACCTTC.

The chain links TRBV27 to TRBJ2-1; 7 nucleotides agree with TRBD2. Germline CDR1 and CDR2: MNHEY and SMNVEV (reference sequence). The J segment lost 4 bases and the V segment lost 5 bases, leaving 11 bases of the junction unmatched. CDR3 length: 16 residues. For the CDR3, the DNA is TGTGCCAGCAGTCCGATTTCCAGCGGGGAGTACAATGAGCAGTTCTTC. Residues: CASSPISSGEYNEQFF.

This clonotype was picked up many times. The chain carries TRBV28 and TRBJ1-5; 8 bases agree with TRBD1. Germline values: CDR1 MDHEN, CDR2 SYDVKM. Trimming removed 4 bases from V and 7 bases from J; junction bases left unmatched: 9. The CDR3 runs to 15 residues. The CDR3, as DNA: TGTGCCAGCAGTTACGGACAGGGAAGATGGCAGCCCCAGCATTTT. It encodes CASSYGQGRWQPQHF.

In the case of this clonotype: Being one base from a much bigger clone, this may be a read error. The chain joins TRBV6-5 to TRBJ1-1; 10 bases match TRBD1. This CDR3 region has 15 residues. From germline, CDR1 is MNHEY and CDR2 SVGAGI. Trimming took 6 bases from V and 4 from J; bases not matched to a gene: 8. As DNA, the CDR3 is TGTGCCAGCAGACTCTCCGGGACAGGGGCCACTGAAGCTTTCTTT. Encoded protein: CASRLSGTGATEAFF.

This clonotype has more than one count but fewer than ten. The chain is built from TRBV4-1 and TRBJ2-5; TRBD2 matches 9 bases. CDR1 MGHRA and CDR2 YSYEKL come from the germline V gene. This CDR3 region has 17 residues. The trim removed 1 base at V and 0 bases at J, leaving 6 bases unmatched. CDR3 protein: CASSQVGTSINQETQYF. CDR3 bases: TGCGCCAGCAGCCAAGTTGGGACTAGCATAAACCAAGAGACCCAGTACTTC.

V gene TRBV7-2 combines with J gene TRBJ1-5; 9 bases are a match to TRBD1. V lost 6 bases, J lost 7 bases, and 10 bases stayed unmatched. The CDR3 contains 15 residues. The germline CDR1 and CDR2 sequences are SGHTA and FQGNSA. The CDR3 loop is CASRRTGVRGQPQHF. CDR3 coding DNA: TGTGCCAGCAGACGGACAGGGGTTAGAGGACAGCCCCAGCATTTT.

Comments on this clonotype: Given a much more abundant clone one base away, this may be a read error. The genes are TRBV6-1 and TRBJ1-5; a possible D gene is TRBD1 (5 bases). Trimming stripped 5 bases from V and 11 bases from J, with 22 bases between. The germline V gene has CDR1 MNHNS and CDR2 SASEGT. CDR3 length: 15 amino acids. In DNA, the CDR3 is TGTGCCAGCAGTACTGGCGCAGGGTCCGGGGGGACCCAGCATTTT. The encoded protein is CASSTGAGSGGTQHF.

This clonotype was seen many times. The rearrangement links TRBV27 to TRBJ2-5; D unresolved. Trimming removed 3 bases from V and 0 bases from J, with 5 bases in between. The CDR3 is 13 residues long. Germline CDR1 reads MNHEY; CDR2 reads SMNVEV (reference sequence). The chain's CDR3 is CASSFRHQETQYF. CDR3 DNA: TGTGCCAGCAGTTTTCGGCACCAAGAGACCCAGTACTTC.

The genes are TRBV18 and TRBJ2-7, with 8 bases fitting TRBD1. Germline V gives CDR1 KGHSH, CDR2 LQKENI. V was pared by 4 bases and J by 1 base, with 21 bases of the junction left unmatched. This CDR3 is 20 amino acids long. The CDR3 DNA sequence: TGTGCCAGCTCACTGGACAGGGCCGGGCCCCGCGGCGGCTCTTCCTACGAGCAGTACTTC. It specifies CASSLDRAGPRGGSSYEQYF.

On this clonotype itself: Just one base apart from a much larger clone, this may be a read error. DNA of the CDR3: TGTGCCACCTCCCTGTGGGAGACCCAGTACTTC. It translates to CATSLWETQYF. This chain uses TRBV27 with TRBJ2-5; D is ambiguous. Deletions cut 10 bases from V and 5 bases from J, with 11 bases between. The CDR3 is 11 residues long. Germline assignment: CDR1 MNHEY and CDR2 SMNVEV (reference sequence).

A remark on this clonotype: Since the CDR3 does not end with the conserved phenylalanine or tryptophan, this likely comes from a read error. The chain links TRBV25-1 to TRBJ2-5; D perhaps matches TRBD1 (5 bases). Deletions cut 1 base from V and 5 bases from J, with 11 bases between. Germline assignment: CDR1 MGHDK and CDR2 SYGVNS. The CDR3 spans 14 residues. Here the CDR3 reads CASSELGAGETQYS. The CDR3 DNA is TGTGCCAGCAGTGAATTAGGGGCAGGCGAGACCCAGTACTCC.

This clonotype has just one count. The chain recombines TRBV24-1 with TRBJ2-7, with D unclear. The CDR3 contains 14 residues. Germline CDR1 KGHDR, CDR2 SFDVKD. V was cut by 9 bases and J by 3 bases, with 17 bases left in between. CDR3 sequence: CATGWAPRNYEQYF. CDR3 nucleotides: TGTGCCACCGGGTGGGCTCCCAGGAACTACGAGCAGTACTTC.

This clonotype was counted between two and nine times. V gene TRBV4-1 combines with J gene TRBJ2-7, with 9 positions matching TRBD1. Germline values: CDR1 MGHRA, CDR2 YSYEKL. V trimming: 4 bases; J trimming: 3 bases; junction bases outside the gene matches: 7. The CDR3 runs to 15 residues. Written as DNA, the CDR3 is TGCGCCAGCAGCCCGGGACAGGGTCGGATCTACGAGCAGTACTTC. This encodes CASSPGQGRIYEQYF.